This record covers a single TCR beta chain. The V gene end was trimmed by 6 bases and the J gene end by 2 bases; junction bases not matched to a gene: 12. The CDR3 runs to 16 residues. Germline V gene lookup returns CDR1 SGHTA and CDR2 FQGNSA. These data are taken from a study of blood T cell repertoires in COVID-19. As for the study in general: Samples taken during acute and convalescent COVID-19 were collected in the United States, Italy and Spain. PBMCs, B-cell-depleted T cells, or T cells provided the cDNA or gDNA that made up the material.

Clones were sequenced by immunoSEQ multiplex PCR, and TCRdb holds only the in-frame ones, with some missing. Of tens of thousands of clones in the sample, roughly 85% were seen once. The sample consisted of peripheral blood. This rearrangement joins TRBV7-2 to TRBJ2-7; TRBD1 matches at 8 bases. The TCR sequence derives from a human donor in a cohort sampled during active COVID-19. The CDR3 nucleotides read TGTGCCAGCAGTCGACCTCCCGGACAGGGTCCCTACGAGCAGTACTTC. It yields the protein CASSRPPGQGPYEQYF.